This T cell receptor (beta chain) was recovered during a study of CD8+CD57+ T cells in acquired aplastic anemia. Study-wide points: The study identified 25 to 30 CD8+ CDR3 sequences shared by patients and controls. Patients and controls had CD8+ Simpson's diversity values that were not significantly distinct.

CDR3 and TCR beta VDJ profiling relied on genomic DNA as the template. TCRdb reprocessed the reads with MiXCR, giving one entry per CDR3 protein. The sample contains about 200,000 distinct CDR3 sequences, roughly 60% of which appear only once. As regards this clonotype: What it recognizes is unknown.

Per germline, CDR1 DFQATT and CDR2 SNEGSKA (reference sequence). The CDR3 loop spans 16 amino acids. V shed 0 bases and J shed 0 bases, with 12 bases lying between them. Flow cytometry had shown expanded CD8+CD57+ cells in the patients chosen for sequencing. The patients, all of them, had severe acquired aplastic anemia. The rearrangement joins TRBV20-1 to TRBJ2-1, with D perhaps TRBD2 (7 bases). Material: sorted CD4+, CD8+, or CD8+CD57+ T cells (not recorded which) from PBMCs. The receptor was isolated from a human donor with aplastic anemia. In nucleotides, the CDR3 is TGCAGTGCTAGAGATTTGGGGGGGCACTCCTACAATGAGCAGTTCTTC. Encoded protein: CSARDLGGHSYNEQFF.